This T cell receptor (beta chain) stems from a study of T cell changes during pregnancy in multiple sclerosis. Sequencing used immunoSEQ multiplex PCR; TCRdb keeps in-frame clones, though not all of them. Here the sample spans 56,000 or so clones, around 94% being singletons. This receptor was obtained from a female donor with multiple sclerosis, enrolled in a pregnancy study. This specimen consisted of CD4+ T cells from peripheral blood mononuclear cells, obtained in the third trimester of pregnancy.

The CDR3 sequence is CASRPLQRSSETQYF. CDR3 sequence (DNA): TGTGCCAGCAGACCCTTACAGAGATCGTCAGAGACCCAGTACTTC. This chain links TRBV2 with TRBJ2-5; no definite D call. V shed 6 bases and J shed 4 bases, with 18 bases lying between them. The CDR3 contains 15 residues. CDR1 and CDR2 from the germline V gene are SNHLY and FYNNEI.